This T cell receptor beta chain was documented in a study of blood T cell repertoires in COVID-19. Using immunoSEQ multiplex PCR, the repertoire was profiled, and TCRdb retains in-frame clones only, with some absent. Among 200,000 to 250,000 clones, under 90% were seen once, and the ten largest hold 3.6%. Germline CDR1 reads ENHRY; CDR2 reads SYGVKD. Trimming cost V 6 bases and J 2 bases; bases outside gene matches: 7. This CDR3 spans 17 amino acids. This sequence was found in a woman aged 35 to 49 who had been exposed to COVID-19. The chain links TRBV10-3 to TRBJ2-3, with 14 bases that match TRBD2. The sample consisted of PBMCs or T cells enriched from blood (not recorded which). In DNA form, the CDR3 reads TGTGCCATCAGGCCGGGACTAGCGGGGGTGTACACAGATACGCAGTATTTT. Its translation is CAIRPGLAGVYTDTQYF.